Each of the 21 T cell receptor beta chains below was sequenced from the same sample in a study of CD8 T cells in ankylosing spondylitis. Study-wide results and limits: What appeared characteristic of ankylosing spondylitis blood was a TCR beta motif of fewer than ten highly homologous variants.

Antigen specificity for these receptors is unknown. MiXCR, run by TCRdb on the 5' RACE reads, gives a single entry per CDR3 protein. The sample yields 750,000 to 850,000 distinct CDR3 sequences, 10% to 15% seen once. The sample was blood, either unsorted or a sorted T cell fraction (not recorded which). Every receptor here comes from a male donor with ankylosing spondylitis.

This clonotype was counted a single time. J is TRBJ1-2 and V is TRBV20-1; tentatively, D is TRBD1 (5 bases). CDR3 size: 15 residues. Germline assignment: CDR1 DFQATT and CDR2 SNEGSKA (reference sequence). CDR3 DNA: TGCACCCCGACGAACCCAGGGATTTCTAACTATGGCTACACCTTC. It codes for CTPTNPGISNYGYTF.

This clonotype was counted at least ten times. The V gene is TRBV5-6, the J gene TRBJ2-5; 8 nucleotides line up with TRBD1. Germline loops: CDR1 SGHDT, CDR2 YYEEEE. The CDR3 loop spans 15 amino acids. The junction had 10 bases not matched to a gene; V was cut back by 5 bases and J by 4 bases. The CDR3 DNA reads TGTGCCAGCAGGCATGCCAGGGGGCACAGAGAGACCCAGTACTTC. It specifies CASRHARGHRETQYF.

This clonotype appeared many times. The V gene is TRBV20-1, the J gene TRBJ2-2; either TRBD1 or TRBD2 may supply D (6 bases each). The CDR3 spans 11 residues. Germline-derived CDR1 and CDR2 are DFQATT and SNEGSKA (reference sequence). V was clipped by 6 bases and J by 10 bases, with 12 bases between them. CDR3 in amino acids: CSAGGMAELFF. For the CDR3, the DNA is TGCAGTGCAGGGGGGATGGCGGAGCTGTTTTTT.

V and J are TRBV7-9 and TRBJ2-3; no clear D. The CDR3 is 13 residues long. V shed 4 bases and J shed 4 bases, with 9 bases lying between them. CDR1 is SEHNR and CDR2 is FQNEAQ in the germline V gene (reference sequence). The DNA for the CDR3 is TGTGCCAGCAGCTCACCTCCCTCAGATACGCAGTATTTT. As protein: CASSSPPSDTQYF. The full variable domain, completed using reference TRBV7-9 and TRBJ2-3, is DTGVSQNPRHKITKRGQNVTFRCDPISEHNRLYWYRQTLGQGPEFLTYFQNEAQLEKSRLLSDRFSAERPKGSFSTLEIQRTEQGDSAMYLCASSSPPSDTQYFGPGTRLTVL.

V usage is TRBV6-1 and J usage is TRBJ1-1; TRBD1 aligns across 7 bases. After removal of 6 bases from V and 3 bases from J, the junction contained 10 bases not matched to a gene. The CDR3 loop spans 15 amino acids. CDR1 and CDR2 from the germline V gene are MNHNS and SASEGT. The CDR3 reads CASRRFNRGYTEAFF. In DNA form, the CDR3 reads TGTGCCAGCAGAAGATTCAACAGGGGTTACACTGAAGCTTTCTTT.

The chain combines TRBV20-1 with TRBJ2-5; possibly TRBD1 for D (5 bases). Germline V gene data show CDR1 as DFQATT and CDR2 as SNEGSKA (reference sequence). The length of the CDR3 is 14 residues. Between the trimmed V and J ends, which lost 0 bases and 4 bases, there was a span of 12 bases. In DNA form, the CDR3 reads TGCAGTGCTAGAGAGGGGCCTAGTGTAGAGACCCAGTACTTC. The encoded protein is CSAREGPSVETQYF.

Concerning this clonotype itself: Possible read error: a much larger clone is one base away. CDR3 protein: CASSVASSYNEQFF. The CDR3 coding sequence is TGTGCCAGCAGCGTAGCTAGCTCCTACAATGAGCAGTTCTTC. The V and J genes are TRBV9 and TRBJ2-1; D unclear. Germline V lookup: CDR1 SGDLS, CDR2 YYNGEE. With 0 bases removed from V and 0 bases from J, the gap between germline ends came to 4 bases. The CDR3 consists of 14 residues. Full variable domain (remainder filled in from reference TRBV9 and TRBJ2-1): DSGVTQTPKHLITATGQRVTLRCSPRSGDLSVYWYQQSLDQGLQFLIQYYNGEERAKGNILERFSAQQFPDLHSELNLSSLELGDSALYFCASSVASSYNEQFFGPGTRLTVL.

CDR3 coding DNA: TGCGCCAGCAGTGAGTCGTCTACTAGCGGGAGGGCCATAGATACGCAGTATTTT. Translating gives CASSESSTSGRAIDTQYF. The chain carries TRBV10-1 and TRBJ2-3; TRBD2 aligns across 13 bases. The V gene end was trimmed by 0 bases and the J gene end by 5 bases; junction bases not matched to a gene: 8. Germline CDR1 is WNHNN and CDR2 is SYGVQD (reference sequence). The CDR3 has 18 amino acids.

This clonotype was detected only once. This may stem from a read error, because a much larger clone lies one nucleotide away. A read error is likely, as this CDR3 ends without the conserved phenylalanine or tryptophan. This rearrangement joins TRBV5-1 to TRBJ2-7; no firm D call. Trimming took off 2 bases at V and 0 bases at J, with 6 bases between the two ends. Looked up from germline, CDR1 is SGHRS and CDR2 is YFSETQ. The CDR3 totals 13 residues. CDR3 sequence reads: CASSFENSYEQYS. The DNA for the CDR3 is TGCGCCAGCAGCTTCGAGAACTCCTACGAGCAGTACTCC.

This clonotype was counted ten times or more. The rearrangement uses TRBV6-5 and TRBJ2-7; a weak D match, TRBD1 (5 bases). Germline V gives CDR1 MNHEY, CDR2 SVGAGI. The CDR3 contains 15 residues. V dropped 0 bases and J dropped 2 bases, with 11 bases sitting between them. CDR3 bases: TGTGCCAGCAGTTACTCACTCTTGGACACCTACGAGCAGTACTTC. Translating gives CASSYSLLDTYEQYF.

This clonotype has at least ten counts. The V and J genes are TRBV4-2 and TRBJ1-5, with TRBD1 matching over 9 bases. This CDR3 region has 20 residues. The V gene end was trimmed by 0 bases and the J gene end by 0 bases; junction bases not matched to a gene: 12. CDR1 and CDR2 from the germline V gene are LGHNA and YNFKEQ. The CDR3 DNA sequence: TGTGCCAGCAGCCAAGACTCCATCGGACAGGGGTCTTATAGCAATCAGCCCCAGCATTTT. This gives the protein CASSQDSIGQGSYSNQPQHF.

This chain connects TRBV5-1 to TRBJ2-7; 9 bases fit TRBD1. This CDR3 is built from 16 residues. CDR1 and CDR2 (germline): SGHRS, YFSETQ. The J segment lost 3 bases and the V segment lost 3 bases, leaving 10 bases of the junction unmatched. The CDR3 DNA sequence: TGCGCCAGCAGCTCACAGGGGGCGACCACATTCTACGAGCAGTACTTC. The encoded protein is CASSSQGATTFYEQYF.

The J gene is TRBJ1-1, the V gene TRBV28; D uncertain. Trimming took off 6 bases at V and 9 bases at J, with 14 bases between the two ends. Per the germline V gene, CDR1 is MDHEN and CDR2 is SYDVKM. This CDR3 is built from 12 residues. The CDR3 coding sequence is TGTGCCAGCAGCATTCTGGAATCCCAAGCTTTCTTT. Residues: CASSILESQAFF.

The rearrangement joins TRBV20-1 to TRBJ2-7; D could derive from TRBD1 or TRBD2 (6 bases each). CDR3 length: 15 amino acids. CDR1 is DFQATT, CDR2 SNEGSKA, per germline (reference sequence). Deletions cut 8 bases from V and 1 base from J, with 21 bases between. CDR3 protein: CSPYGGAPGSYEQYF. CDR3 nucleotides: TGCAGTCCCTACGGGGGCGCGCCGGGGTCCTACGAGCAGTACTTC.

The chain is built from TRBV7-2 and TRBJ2-4; no clear D. Germline CDR1 and CDR2: SGHTA and FQGNSA. The V end was cut by 2 bases, the J end by 4 bases, with 6 bases between. The CDR3 has 13 residues. The CDR3 DNA reads TGTGCCAGCAGCTTATCGACAAAAAACATTCAGTACTTC. Its protein product is CASSLSTKNIQYF. The whole variable domain, remainder taken from reference TRBV7-2 and TRBJ2-4, is GAGVSQSPSNKVTEKGKDVELRCDPISGHTALYWYRQSLGQGLEFLIYFQGNSAPDKSGLPSDRFSAERTGGSVSTLTIQRTQQEDSAVYLCASSLSTKNIQYFGAGTRLSVL.

The V and J genes are TRBV27 and TRBJ2-7; D not certain. The germline gives CDR1 MNHEY, CDR2 SMNVEV (reference sequence). The V gene lost 2 bases and the J gene lost 2 bases, with 10 bases spanning the gap. This CDR3 has 14 amino acids. CDR3 coding DNA: TGTGCCAGCAGTTTAAAAGCCTCCCCCTACGAGCAGTACTTC. The encoded protein is CASSLKASPYEQYF.

J is TRBJ1-1 and V is TRBV7-9; D unresolved. Trimming cost V 1 base and J 1 base, with 10 bases left between them. The CDR3 runs to 15 residues. Per the germline V gene, CDR1 is SEHNR and CDR2 is FQNEAQ (reference sequence). CDR3: CASSLGSTRNTEAFF. CDR3 DNA: TGTGCCAGCAGCTTAGGGTCCACTAGGAACACTGAAGCTTTCTTT.

The chain recombines TRBV12-3 or TRBV12-4 with TRBJ2-7; 10 bases line up with TRBD2. Losses at the gene ends were 6 bases for V and 4 bases for J; bases not matched to a gene: 6. CDR3 length: 14 residues. CDR3 sequence (DNA): TGTGCCAGCAGCCTAGCGGGAGAGGCTTACGAGCAGTACTTC. Amino acid sequence: CASSLAGEAYEQYF.

The chain's CDR3 is CATANDRAGTDTQYF. For the CDR3, the DNA is TGTGCCACCGCGAATGACAGGGCGGGCACAGATACGCAGTATTTT. V gene TRBV24-1 combines with J gene TRBJ2-3; 7 nucleotides align to TRBD1. Per the germline V gene, CDR1 is KGHDR and CDR2 is SFDVKD. The V and J ends lost 9 bases and 1 base, in that order; junction bases with no gene match: 9. The CDR3 sequence is 15 residues long.

The gene calls are TRBV5-6 and TRBJ1-6; tentatively, D is TRBD1 (5 bases). The CDR3 extends over 15 amino acids. In germline, CDR1 is SGHDT, CDR2 YYEEEE. The V end was cut by 2 bases, the J end by 5 bases, with 11 bases between. CDR3 nucleotides: TGTGCCAGCAGCTTCTGGCAGGGCGATAATTCACCCCTCCACTTT. The encoded protein is CASSFWQGDNSPLHF.

The sample holds many counts of this clonotype. CDR3 nucleotides: TGTGCCAGCAGCTTAAATGCAAATTCACCCCTCCACTTT. Translated, it gives CASSLNANSPLHF. The chain employs TRBV7-2 and TRBJ1-6; D uncertain. Trimming removed 2 bases from V and 7 bases from J, with 6 bases in between. The CDR3 has 13 residues. In germline, CDR1 is SGHTA, CDR2 FQGNSA.